One sample yielded the 26 T cell receptor beta chains listed below, sequenced in a study of cytomegalovirus exposure and HLA in healthy donors. Both 60 Vbeta primers and 13 Jbeta primers went into the PCR. The protocol was immunoSEQ multiplex PCR, while the TCRdb copy is restricted to in-frame clones and leaves out a portion. The sample has about 210,000 clones; about four fifths are singletons. Input material: PBMCs. Receptor source: a woman in her forties or fifties in good health and CMV-seropositive.

The CDR3 DNA reads as TGTGCCAGTACAATCGGGGGGTTGGAGGGCAATCAGCCCCAGCATTTT. It codes for CASTIGGLEGNQPQHF. The chain couples TRBV19 to TRBJ1-5; D may be TRBD1 (5 bases). Germline loops: CDR1 LNHDA, CDR2 SQIVND (reference sequence). The CDR3 is 16 amino acids. Trimming took 7 bases from V and 2 from J, leaving 18 bases between them.

V gene TRBV7-9 combines with J gene TRBJ2-1, with TRBD1 matching 10 bases. Per germline, CDR1 SEHNR and CDR2 FQNEAQ (reference sequence). Unmatched junction bases numbered 9, after V lost 6 bases and J lost 7 bases. The CDR3 loop spans 15 amino acids. The CDR3 reads CASSKAGTGVNEQFF. The CDR3 DNA reads TGTGCCAGCAGTAAAGCCGGGACAGGGGTGAATGAGCAGTTCTTC.

The V call is TRBV7-2, the J call TRBJ2-7; 8 nucleotides align to TRBD1. Per germline, CDR1 SGHTA and CDR2 FQGNSA. Losses at the gene ends were 5 bases for V and 0 bases for J; bases not matched to a gene: 3. This CDR3 comprises 14 residues. The CDR3, as DNA: TGTGCCAGCAGCCGGGACAGGATCTCCTACGAGCAGTACTTC. Its translation: CASSRDRISYEQYF.

The CDR3 DNA is TGTGCCAGCAGTTTAGGGAGTTTACGGGTGTCGGCCTACGAGCAGTACTTC. Translating it yields CASSLGSLRVSAYEQYF. The rearrangement joins TRBV28 to TRBJ2-7; D is possibly TRBD2 (5 bases). Germline values: CDR1 MDHEN, CDR2 SYDVKM. V lost 2 bases to trimming and J lost 2 bases, with 19 bases between them. This CDR3 spans 17 amino acids. The variable domain in full, with the rest retrieved from reference TRBV28 and TRBJ2-7, is DVKVTQSSRYLVKRTGEKVFLECVQDMDHENMFWYRQDPGLGLRLIYFSYDVKMKEKGDIPEGYSVSREKKERFSLILESASTNQTSMYLCASSLGSLRVSAYEQYFGPGTRLTVT.

The DNA of the CDR3 is TGTGCCAGCAGTGCAACAGGGGCCTATAATTCACCCCTCCACTTT. Protein: CASSATGAYNSPLHF. The chain carries TRBV6-4 and TRBJ1-6; 7 bases are a match to TRBD1. The CDR3 runs 15 residues. Germline-derived CDR1 and CDR2 are MRHNA and SNTAGT. V gave up 4 bases and J gave up 2 bases; unmatched junction bases: 2.

This clone was recorded at least ten times. The gene calls are TRBV19 and TRBJ1-6; 7 positions match TRBD1. Germline V gene sequence: CDR1 LNHDA, CDR2 SQIVND (reference sequence). V was clipped by 10 bases and J by 2 bases; unmatched bases: 11. CDR3 size: 16 residues. The chain's CDR3 is CATQTGNGAYNSPLHF. CDR3 DNA: TGTGCCACCCAGACAGGGAACGGGGCCTATAATTCACCCCTCCACTTT.

This clone was observed once. V usage is TRBV19 and J usage is TRBJ1-5; D not resolved. The V end was cut by 2 bases, the J end by 5 bases, with 16 bases between. This CDR3 is built from 16 residues. The germline gives CDR1 LNHDA, CDR2 SQIVND (reference sequence). CDR3: CASSIRSSRLDQPQHF. The CDR3 DNA reads TGTGCCAGTAGTATAAGATCCTCCAGATTGGATCAGCCCCAGCATTTT.

This clone was found once. The chain employs TRBV12-5 and TRBJ1-1; D is unresolved. The CDR3 runs 13 residues. Germline V CDR1 and CDR2: LGHNT, FRNRAP. Between the trimmed V and J ends, which lost 6 bases and 0 bases, there was a span of 8 bases. CDR3 sequence: CASGEAMNTEAFF. The CDR3 DNA reads TGTGCTAGTGGGGAGGCAATGAACACTGAAGCTTTCTTT.

This clone was seen only a few times. V and J are TRBV5-1 and TRBJ2-1; possible D gene TRBD2, 7 bases. The CDR3 has 14 residues. Germline V gene data show CDR1 as SGHRS and CDR2 as YFSETQ. V was shortened by 4 bases and J by 6 bases, with 14 bases between the two germline ends. The DNA of the CDR3 is TGCGCCAGCAGCGGGCACAGGGAGGGCAATGAGCAGTTCTTC. As protein: CASSGHREGNEQFF. The whole variable domain, remainder taken from reference TRBV5-1 and TRBJ2-1, is KAGVTQTPRYLIKTRGQQVTLSCSPISGHRSVSWYQQTPGQGLQFLFEYFSETQRNKGNFPGRFSGRQFSNSRSEMNVSTLELGDSALYLCASSGHREGNEQFFGPGTRLTVL.

V gene TRBV7-6 combines with J gene TRBJ1-5; possible D gene TRBD1, 5 bases. V was shortened by 8 bases and J by 1 base, with 9 bases between the two germline ends. Germline V gene data show CDR1 as SGHVS and CDR2 as FNYEAQ. The CDR3 totals 13 residues. Here the CDR3 reads CASSAGSNQPQHF. The DNA for the CDR3 is TGTGCCAGCTCTGCAGGGAGCAATCAGCCCCAGCATTTT.

This chain links TRBV5-4 with TRBJ2-3, with TRBD2 identical over 7 bases. V dropped 0 bases and J dropped 1; count of bases not matched to a gene: 5. The CDR3 contains 16 residues. CDR1 SGHNT and CDR2 YYREEE come from the germline V gene (reference sequence). The CDR3 DNA follows: TGTGCCAGCAGCTTGGGCTCGCTAGCGGGCACAGATACGCAGTATTTT. As protein: CASSLGSLAGTDTQYF.

This chain joins TRBV11-2 and TRBJ2-2, with 7 bases aligning to TRBD1. V lost 3 bases and J lost 2; bases outside the gene matches: 6. Germline CDR1 reads SGHAT; CDR2 reads FQNNGV. The CDR3 is made up of 16 amino acids. For the CDR3, the DNA is TGTGCCAGCAGCTTTTGGGGACAGAGTAACACCGGGGAGCTGTTTTTT. It is translated as CASSFWGQSNTGELFF.

The V call is TRBV6-1, the J call TRBJ1-6; D possibly corresponds to TRBD1 (5 bases). Looked up from germline, CDR1 is MNHNS and CDR2 is SASEGT. CDR3 length: 15 amino acids. Trimming pared 5 bases from V and 5 bases from J, leaving 13 bases between. CDR3: CASSQRTGDNSPLHF. The DNA of the CDR3 is TGTGCCAGCAGTCAACGGACGGGGGATAATTCACCCCTCCACTTT.

This rearrangement joins TRBV11-2 to TRBJ2-2; TRBD2 matches 11 bases. CDR1 is SGHAT and CDR2 is FQNNGV in the germline V gene. The CDR3 sequence is 16 residues long. V dropped 3 bases and J dropped 7; count of bases not matched to a gene: 7. CDR3 loop: CASSFETSGMGGELFF. In DNA, the CDR3 is TGTGCCAGCAGCTTCGAGACTAGCGGGATGGGCGGGGAGCTGTTTTTT.

This rearrangement joins TRBV30 to TRBJ1-5, with TRBD1 matching 9 bases. The J segment lost 4 bases and the V segment lost 2 bases, leaving 15 bases of the junction unmatched. This CDR3 region has 18 residues. CDR1 and CDR2 (germline): GTSNPN, SVGIG (reference sequence). CDR3: CAWSLRWGQGHTNQPQHF. In DNA, the CDR3 is TGTGCCTGGAGTCTACGATGGGGACAGGGTCACACAAATCAGCCCCAGCATTTT.

This chain uses TRBV9 with TRBJ2-7; the match to TRBD2 covers 7 bases. CDR1 is SGDLS, CDR2 YYNGEE, per germline. The CDR3 length is 15 residues. Trimming took 3 bases from V and 7 from J; bases not matched to a gene: 13. The DNA for the CDR3 is TGTGCCAGCAGCGCGGGGGGACTCCTACCACGGGAGCAGTACTTC. Translation: CASSAGGLLPREQYF.

The chain joins TRBV7-3 to TRBJ2-3; TRBD2 aligns across 8 bases. The CDR3 loop spans 15 amino acids. Unmatched junction bases numbered 7, after V lost 3 bases and J lost 5 bases. The germline V gene encodes CDR1 SGHTA and CDR2 FQGTGA. The CDR3 sequence: CASSFRGGAGDTQYF. The CDR3 bases are TGTGCCAGCAGCTTTCGGGGGGGGGCCGGAGATACGCAGTATTTT.

This rearrangement joins TRBV19 to TRBJ1-1; possible D gene TRBD1, 5 bases. Germline CDR1 is LNHDA and CDR2 is SQIVND (reference sequence). The CDR3 consists of 14 residues. Trimming left V 3 bases short and J 1 base short, with 9 bases between. CDR3 residues: CASSMAGPNTEAFF. The CDR3 region has the DNA TGTGCCAGTAGTATGGCAGGGCCGAACACTGAAGCTTTCTTT.

The rearrangement joins TRBV7-3 to TRBJ2-3; no firm D call. The germline V gene has CDR1 SGHTA and CDR2 FQGTGA. The CDR3 covers 14 residues. The V gene lost 2 bases and the J gene lost 2 bases, with 8 bases spanning the gap. The DNA of the CDR3 is TGTGCCAGCAGCTTACAACTTCCCACAGATACGCAGTATTTT. Its protein product is CASSLQLPTDTQYF.

The genes are TRBV5-1 and TRBJ1-2, with 9 positions matching TRBD1. This CDR3 is built from 14 residues. V lost 7 bases, J lost 5 bases, and 9 bases stayed unmatched. Germline CDR1 is SGHRS and CDR2 is YFSETQ. For the CDR3, the DNA is TGCGCCAGCGTTCCCGGGACAGGGAATTATGGCTACACCTTC. Encoded protein: CASVPGTGNYGYTF.

V and J are TRBV6-5 and TRBJ2-3, with D possibly TRBD2 on 5 matching bases. The V gene lost 7 bases and the J gene lost 6 bases, with 17 bases spanning the gap. Germline-derived CDR1 and CDR2 are MNHEY and SVGAGI. CDR3 length: 14 amino acids. CDR3 nucleotide sequence: TGTGCCAGCACCACGGATCGGGGATCGGATACGCAGTATTTT. Protein sequence: CASTTDRGSDTQYF.

This clone was counted only a few times. V gene TRBV6-1 combines with J gene TRBJ2-7, with a weak D call TRBD1 (6 bases). The V and J ends lost 7 bases and 0 bases respectively, with 16 bases between them. The CDR3 has 15 residues. Per the germline V gene, CDR1 is MNHNS and CDR2 is SASEGT. CDR3 in DNA: TGTGCCAGCATCCAGCGGACGGACAGCTCCTACGAGCAGTACTTC. Translated: CASIQRTDSSYEQYF.

V gene TRBV11-2 combines with J gene TRBJ2-3; TRBD2 aligns across 8 bases. V was pared by 6 bases and J by 2 bases, with 4 bases of the junction left unmatched. The length of the CDR3 is 14 residues. From germline, CDR1 is SGHAT and CDR2 FQNNGV. The CDR3 reads CASSYGGATDTQYF. In DNA form, the CDR3 reads TGTGCCAGCAGTTACGGGGGGGCCACAGATACGCAGTATTTT.

The rearrangement uses TRBV4-1 and TRBJ2-7; 7 nucleotides align to TRBD1. The V gene's germline CDR1 is MGHRA and CDR2 YSYEKL. The CDR3 is 18 amino acids. The junction had 14 bases not matched to a gene; V was cut back by 2 bases and J by 1 base. CDR3 region: CASSQLTSRGSVSYEQYF. CDR3 DNA sequence: TGCGCCAGCAGCCAACTGACAAGCAGGGGGTCGGTTTCCTACGAGCAGTACTTC.

J is TRBJ1-2 and V is TRBV7-8; TRBD1 might be the D (5 bases). This CDR3 spans 16 amino acids. Trimming shortened V by 1 base and J by 2 bases, and 14 bases separated the two germline ends. CDR1 and CDR2 from the germline V gene are SGHVS and FQNEAQ. The CDR3 spells CASSLGRTGDNYGYTF. In nucleotides, the CDR3 is TGTGCCAGCAGCTTAGGGCGGACGGGGGACAACTATGGCTACACCTTC.

V and J are TRBV9 and TRBJ1-2; tentatively, D is TRBD1 (6 bases). The V gene's germline CDR1 is SGDLS and CDR2 YYNGEE. V was trimmed by 3 bases and J by 4 bases, leaving 19 bases between them. This CDR3 comprises 16 residues. Here the CDR3 reads CASSGTVTGISYGYTF. CDR3 nucleotides: TGTGCCAGCAGCGGGACTGTTACAGGGATTAGCTATGGCTACACCTTC.